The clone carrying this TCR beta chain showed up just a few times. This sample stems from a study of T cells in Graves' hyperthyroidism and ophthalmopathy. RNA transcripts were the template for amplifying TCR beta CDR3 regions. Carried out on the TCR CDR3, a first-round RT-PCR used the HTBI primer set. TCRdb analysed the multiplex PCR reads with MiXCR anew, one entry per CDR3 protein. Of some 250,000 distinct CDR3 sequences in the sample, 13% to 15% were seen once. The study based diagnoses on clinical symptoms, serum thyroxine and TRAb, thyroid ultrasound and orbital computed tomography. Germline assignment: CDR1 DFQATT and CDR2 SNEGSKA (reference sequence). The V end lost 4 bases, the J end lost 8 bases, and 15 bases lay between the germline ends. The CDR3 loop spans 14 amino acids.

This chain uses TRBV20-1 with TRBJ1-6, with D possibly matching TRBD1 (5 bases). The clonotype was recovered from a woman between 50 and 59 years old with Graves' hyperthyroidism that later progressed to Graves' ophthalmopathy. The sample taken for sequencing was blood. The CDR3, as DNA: TGCAGTGCTACTCCCCCAGGGTCCTATTCACCCCTCCACTTT. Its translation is CSATPPGSYSPLHF.